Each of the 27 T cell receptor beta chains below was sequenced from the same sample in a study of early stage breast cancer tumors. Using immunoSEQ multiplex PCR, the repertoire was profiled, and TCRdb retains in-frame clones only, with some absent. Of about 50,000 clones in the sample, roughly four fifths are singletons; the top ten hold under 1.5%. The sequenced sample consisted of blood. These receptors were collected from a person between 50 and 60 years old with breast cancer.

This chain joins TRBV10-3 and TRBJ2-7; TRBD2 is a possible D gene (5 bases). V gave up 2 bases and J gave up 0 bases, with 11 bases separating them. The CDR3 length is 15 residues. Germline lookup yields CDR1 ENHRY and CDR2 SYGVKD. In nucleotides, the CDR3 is TGTGCCATCAGTGAGGTGGTAGCGCGCTCCTACGAGCAGTACTTC. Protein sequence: CAISEVVARSYEQYF.

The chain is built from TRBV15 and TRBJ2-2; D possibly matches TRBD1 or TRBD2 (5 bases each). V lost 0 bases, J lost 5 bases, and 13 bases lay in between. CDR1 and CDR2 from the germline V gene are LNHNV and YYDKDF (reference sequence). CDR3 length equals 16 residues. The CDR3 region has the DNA TGTGCCACCAGCAGAGATGGGGGACCCGGGACCGGGGAGCTGTTTTTT. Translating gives CATSRDGGPGTGELFF.

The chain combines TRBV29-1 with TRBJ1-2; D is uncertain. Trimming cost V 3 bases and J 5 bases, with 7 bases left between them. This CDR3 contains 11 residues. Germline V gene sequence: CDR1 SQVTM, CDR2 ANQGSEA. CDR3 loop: CSVEEGYGYTF. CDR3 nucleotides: TGCAGCGTTGAGGAAGGGTATGGCTACACCTTC.

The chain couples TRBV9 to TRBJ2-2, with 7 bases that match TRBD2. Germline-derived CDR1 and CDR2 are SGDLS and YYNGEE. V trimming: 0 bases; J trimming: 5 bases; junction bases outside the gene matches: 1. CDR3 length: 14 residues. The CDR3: CASSVGGGTGELFF. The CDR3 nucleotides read TGTGCCAGCAGCGTAGGGGGGGGAACCGGGGAGCTGTTTTTT. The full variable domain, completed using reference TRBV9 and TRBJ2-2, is DSGVTQTPKHLITATGQRVTLRCSPRSGDLSVYWYQQSLDQGLQFLIQYYNGEERAKGNILERFSAQQFPDLHSELNLSSLELGDSALYFCASSVGGGTGELFFGEGSRLTVL.

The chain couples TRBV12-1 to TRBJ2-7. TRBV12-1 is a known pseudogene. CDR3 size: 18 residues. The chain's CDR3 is CASSLTSRGDPSSYEQYF. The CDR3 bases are TGTGCCAGCAGCTTGACTTCGCGTGGGGACCCGAGCTCCTACGAGCAGTACTTC.

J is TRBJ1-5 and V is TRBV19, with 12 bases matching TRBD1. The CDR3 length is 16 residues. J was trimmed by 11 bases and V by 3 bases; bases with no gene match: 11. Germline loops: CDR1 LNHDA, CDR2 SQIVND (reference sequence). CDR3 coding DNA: TGTGCCAGTAGTATCTCCGGGACAGGGGGCCAAAGGGCCCAGCATTTT. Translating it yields CASSISGTGGQRAQHF.

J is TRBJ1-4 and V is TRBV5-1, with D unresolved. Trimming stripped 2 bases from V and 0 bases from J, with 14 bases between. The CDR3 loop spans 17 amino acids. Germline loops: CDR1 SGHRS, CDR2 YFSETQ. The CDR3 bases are TGCGCCAGCAGCTTCGTCGGCGGGAGTGCAACTAATGAAAAACTGTTTTTT. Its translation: CASSFVGGSATNEKLFF.

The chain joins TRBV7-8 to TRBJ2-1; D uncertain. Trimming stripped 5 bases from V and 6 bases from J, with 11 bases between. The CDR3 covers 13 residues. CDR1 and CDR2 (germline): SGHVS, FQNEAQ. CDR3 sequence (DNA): TGTGCCAGCAGCCCGACTGGATCCAATGAGCAGTTCTTC. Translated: CASSPTGSNEQFF.

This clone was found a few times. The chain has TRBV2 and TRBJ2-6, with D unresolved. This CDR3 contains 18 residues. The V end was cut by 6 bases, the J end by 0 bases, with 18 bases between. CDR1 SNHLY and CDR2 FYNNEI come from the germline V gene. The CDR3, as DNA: TGTGCCAGCAGGACCCCTATCTTCGAGAGCTCTGGGGCCAACGTCCTGACTTTC. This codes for CASRTPIFESSGANVLTF.

The CDR3 region is CASSQDRGRTDTQYF. The CDR3, as DNA: TGTGCCAGCAGCCAAGACCGGGGTCGCACAGATACGCAGTATTTT. V is TRBV4-2 and J is TRBJ2-3; weak D call: TRBD2 (5 bases). The CDR3 spans 15 residues. Germline-derived CDR1 and CDR2 are LGHNA and YNFKEQ. V lost 0 bases to trimming and J lost 1 base, with 8 bases between them.

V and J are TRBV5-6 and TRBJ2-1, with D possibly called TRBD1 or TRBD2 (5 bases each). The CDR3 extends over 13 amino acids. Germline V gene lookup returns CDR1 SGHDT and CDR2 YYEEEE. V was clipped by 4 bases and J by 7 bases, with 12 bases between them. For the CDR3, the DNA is TGTGCCAGCAGCCCCGAGGGGAGAAATGAGCAGTTCTTC. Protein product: CASSPEGRNEQFF.

This CDR3 reads CASSPFSGNTIYF. CDR3 nucleotide sequence: TGTGCCAGCAGTCCTTTCTCTGGAAACACCATATATTTT. This sequence joins TRBV28 and TRBJ1-3; D gene ambiguous. Looked up from germline, CDR1 is MDHEN and CDR2 is SYDVKM. V lost 5 bases, J lost 0 bases, and 5 bases lay in between. This CDR3 spans 13 amino acids.

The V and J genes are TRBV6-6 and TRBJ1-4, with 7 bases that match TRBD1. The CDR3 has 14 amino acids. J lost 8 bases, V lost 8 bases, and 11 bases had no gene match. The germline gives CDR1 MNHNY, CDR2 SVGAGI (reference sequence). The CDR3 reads CASQDHRGGEKLFF. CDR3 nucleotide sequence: TGTGCCAGCCAAGACCACAGGGGTGGAGAAAAACTGTTTTTT.

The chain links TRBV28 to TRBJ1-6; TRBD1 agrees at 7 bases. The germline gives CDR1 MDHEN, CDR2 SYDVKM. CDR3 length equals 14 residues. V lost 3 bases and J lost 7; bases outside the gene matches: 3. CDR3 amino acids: CASSLGQRNSPLHF. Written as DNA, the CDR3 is TGTGCCAGCAGTTTGGGACAGAGGAATTCACCCCTCCACTTT.

CDR3 nucleotides: TGTGCCAGCAGCCCAGCCTACTCTGGAAACACCATATATTTT. Its translation is CASSPAYSGNTIYF. The chain joins TRBV5-6 to TRBJ1-3; the D is unclear. The CDR3 spans 14 residues. The germline CDR1 and CDR2 sequences are SGHDT and YYEEEE. Trimming left V 4 bases short and J 0 bases short, with 8 bases between.

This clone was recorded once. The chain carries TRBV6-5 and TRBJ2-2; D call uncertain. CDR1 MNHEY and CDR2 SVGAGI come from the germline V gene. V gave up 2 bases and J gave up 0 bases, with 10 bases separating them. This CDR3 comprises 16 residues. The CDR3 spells CASSYATRTNTGELFF. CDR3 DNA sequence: TGTGCCAGCAGTTACGCTACCCGAACGAACACCGGGGAGCTGTTTTTT.

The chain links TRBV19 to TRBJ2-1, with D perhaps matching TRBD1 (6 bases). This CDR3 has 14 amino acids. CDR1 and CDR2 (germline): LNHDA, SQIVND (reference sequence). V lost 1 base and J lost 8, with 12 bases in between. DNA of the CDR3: TGTGCCAGTAGTATAGGTCAGGGGCAGTATGAGCAGTTCTTC. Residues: CASSIGQGQYEQFF.

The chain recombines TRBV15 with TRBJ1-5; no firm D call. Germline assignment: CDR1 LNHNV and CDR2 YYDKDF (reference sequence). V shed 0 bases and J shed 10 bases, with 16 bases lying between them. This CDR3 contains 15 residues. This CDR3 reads CATSRDRQAIRPQHF. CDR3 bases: TGTGCCACCAGCAGAGATAGGCAGGCGATAAGACCCCAGCATTTT.

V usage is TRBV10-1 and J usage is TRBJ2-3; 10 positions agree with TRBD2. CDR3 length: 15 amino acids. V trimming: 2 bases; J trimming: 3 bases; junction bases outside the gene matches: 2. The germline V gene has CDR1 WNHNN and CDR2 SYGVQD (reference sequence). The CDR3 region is CASSETSGVTDTQYF. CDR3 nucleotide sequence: TGCGCCAGCAGTGAGACTAGCGGGGTAACAGATACGCAGTATTTT.

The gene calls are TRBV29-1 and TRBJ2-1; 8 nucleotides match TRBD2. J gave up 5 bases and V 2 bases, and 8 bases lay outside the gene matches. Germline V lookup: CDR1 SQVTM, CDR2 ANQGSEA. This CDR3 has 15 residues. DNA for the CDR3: TGCAGCGTTGAAACGGCTAGCGGGTCCCACAATGAGCAGTTCTTC. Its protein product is CSVETASGSHNEQFF.

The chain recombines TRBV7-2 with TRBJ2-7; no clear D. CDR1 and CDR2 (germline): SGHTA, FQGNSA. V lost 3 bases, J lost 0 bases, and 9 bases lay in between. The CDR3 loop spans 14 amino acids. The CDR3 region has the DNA TGTGCCAGCAGCTTCTTACAGATCTCCTACGAGCAGTACTTC. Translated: CASSFLQISYEQYF.

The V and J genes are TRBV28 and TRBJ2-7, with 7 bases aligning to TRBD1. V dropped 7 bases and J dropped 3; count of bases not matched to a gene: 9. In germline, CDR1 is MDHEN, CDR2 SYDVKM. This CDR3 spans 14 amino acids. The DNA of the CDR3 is TGTGCCAGCACTCCCCCGGGACAGAACTACGAGCAGTACTTC. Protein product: CASTPPGQNYEQYF.

CDR3 nucleotides: TGTGCCAGCAGGCGGGACAGTAGCACAGATACGCAGTATTTT. Translation gives CASRRDSSTDTQYF. The V gene is TRBV7-9, the J gene TRBJ2-3; weak D call: TRBD1 (7 bases). V was trimmed by 6 bases and J by 0 bases, leaving 10 bases between them. The CDR3 consists of 14 residues. CDR1 is SEHNR and CDR2 is FQNEAQ in the germline V gene (reference sequence).

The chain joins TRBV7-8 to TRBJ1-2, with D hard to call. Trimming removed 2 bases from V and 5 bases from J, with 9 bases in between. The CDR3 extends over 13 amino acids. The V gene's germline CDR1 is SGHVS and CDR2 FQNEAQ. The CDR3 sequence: CASSLNGVYGYTF. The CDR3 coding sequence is TGTGCCAGCAGCTTAAATGGGGTATATGGCTACACCTTC.

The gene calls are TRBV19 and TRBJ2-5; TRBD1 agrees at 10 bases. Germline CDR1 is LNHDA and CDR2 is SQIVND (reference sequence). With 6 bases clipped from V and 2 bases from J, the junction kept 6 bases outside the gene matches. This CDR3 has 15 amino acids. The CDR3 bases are TGTGCCAGTAGATCTGCGGACAGGGGGCAAGAGACCCAGTACTTC. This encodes CASRSADRGQETQYF.

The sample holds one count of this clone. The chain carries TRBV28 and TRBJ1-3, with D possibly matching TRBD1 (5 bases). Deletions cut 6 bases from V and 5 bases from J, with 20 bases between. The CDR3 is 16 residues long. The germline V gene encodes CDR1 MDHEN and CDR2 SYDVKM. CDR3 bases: TGTGCCAGCAGCCCGGGCTCAGGGCTTTCTAGAAACACCATATATTTT. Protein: CASSPGSGLSRNTIYF.

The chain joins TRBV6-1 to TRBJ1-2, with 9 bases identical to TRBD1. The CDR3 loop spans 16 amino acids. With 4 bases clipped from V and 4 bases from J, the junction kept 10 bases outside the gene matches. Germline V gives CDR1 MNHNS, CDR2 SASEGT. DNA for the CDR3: TGTGCCAGCAGTGGACCACAGGGGGCCACGACCTATGGCTACACCTTC. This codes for CASSGPQGATTYGYTF.